This T cell receptor beta chain is drawn from a study of T cells in Graves' hyperthyroidism and ophthalmopathy. Ophthalmopathy cases scored 3 or more on the Clinical Activity Score and 4 or more on NOSPECS grade, with duration below 3 months. PBMCs were obtained from approximately 10 ml fresh peripheral blood. RNA transcripts were the template for amplifying TCR beta CDR3 regions. When the TCR CDR3 underwent first-round RT-PCR, the HTBI primer set was used. TCRdb ran MiXCR on the multiplex PCR reads and lists one entry per CDR3 protein. The data contain about 400,000 distinct CDR3 sequences, roughly 14% of them singletons. The CDR3 totals 16 residues. The ends were cut back, 6 bases at V and 0 bases at J, with 15 bases in the middle. The germline V gene has CDR1 LNHDA and CDR2 SQIVND (reference sequence). Study-level findings and limits: Median prediction lead before ophthalmopathy onset was 6.5 months with the model. Stable hyperthyroidism was separated from ophthalmopathy by a model based on 13 V-J features.

A word on this clonotype: Its antigen is undetermined.

The chain recombines TRBV19 with TRBJ2-1, with D perhaps matching TRBD2 (5 bases). The sequence was obtained from a man younger than 30 with Graves' ophthalmopathy. Sequencing was carried out using blood. In nucleotides, the CDR3 is TGTGCCAGTAGCCCAGCCGGGGAGAGCTCCTACAATGAGCAGTTCTTC. Its protein is CASSPAGESSYNEQFF.